Listed below are T cell receptor beta chains from one sample, sequenced in a study of identical twins. TCRdb processed the 5' RACE reads anew with MiXCR; each CDR3 protein has one entry. The sample gives approximately 550,000 distinct CDR3 sequences, about a fifth of which show up once; 0.48% is in the top ten. These data were also filed under a second study, of yellow fever vaccine responses in identical twins.

The sequenced sample was CD4+ T cells sorted from blood. All receptors come from a woman aged 18 to 35 in good health. The CDR3 runs from the conserved cysteine through the conserved F or W. D genes are given only for firm matches. Clone size is shown for a subset of rows, as once, few, many or a class of expanded clone.

>.|TRBV27|few|TRBJ2-7
TGTGCCAGCAGCCCGTATGGGCCGGAGTACGAGCAGTACTTC
CASSPYGPEYEQYF
>.|TRBV5-1|.|TRBJ2-3
TGCGCCAGCAGCCCAACCGCGCTCACAGATACGCAGTATTTT
CASSPTALTDTQYF
>TRBD1|TRBV4-1|few|TRBJ2-3
TGCGCCAGCAGCCAGCCTATCGGACAGGGGGGCACAGATACGCAGTATTTT
CASSQPIGQGGTDTQYF
>.|TRBV20-1|few|TRBJ2-6
TGCAGTGCCCACGACGGGGACCAAACCGTCCTGACTTTC
CSAHDGDQTVLTF
>TRBD1|TRBV28|.|TRBJ2-7
TGTGCCAGCACTAGACAGGGGGGGTCAGGCGAGCAGTACTTC
CASTRQGGSGEQYF
>TRBD1|TRBV24-1|many|TRBJ2-1
TGTGCCACCAGTGATTTTTTAGGGGACAGGGGGCGAAATGAGCAGTTCTTC
CATSDFLGDRGRNEQFF
>.|TRBV12-3/TRBV12-4|.|TRBJ2-5
TGTGCCAGCAGTTCTTCAGGGGGGGCCCAGGCGACCCAGTACTTC
CASSSSGGAQATQYF
>.|TRBV2|.|TRBJ2-2
TGTGCCAGCACGGTGGGAGTAAACACCGGGGAGCTGTTTTTT
CASTVGVNTGELFF
>.|TRBV6-5|.|TRBJ1-3
TGTGCCAGCAGTTATAAGGCATACGCTGGAAACACCATATATTTT
CASSYKAYAGNTIYF
>.|TRBV6-1|.|TRBJ1-6
TGTGCCAGCAGTGAACACAGCTCCTATAATTCACCCCTCCACTTT
CASSEHSSYNSPLHF
>.|TRBV2|.|TRBJ1-4
TGTGCCAGCCAGGGAATCGGTGAAAAACTGTTTTTT
CASQGIGEKLFF
>TRBD1|TRBV6-1|.|TRBJ1-1
TGTGCCAGCAGTACCCACAGGGGCACTGAAGCTTTCTTT
CASSTHRGTEAFF
>.|TRBV2|few|TRBJ2-1
TGTGCCAGCAAGGTTGACTTCTACAATGAGCAGTTCTTC
CASKVDFYNEQFF
>TRBD1|TRBV29-1|.|TRBJ1-1
TGCAGCGTCGGACAGGGGGTGAACACTGAAGCTTTCTTT
CSVGQGVNTEAFF
>.|TRBV2|few|TRBJ2-7
TGTGCCAGCAGTGAAATTGGGTACGAGCAGTACTTC
CASSEIGYEQYF
>TRBD1|TRBV12-3/TRBV12-4|few|TRBJ2-7
TGTGCCAGCAGTTCCCGACCGACCGGGACAGGGGCCGAGCAGTACTTC
CASSSRPTGTGAEQYF
>.|TRBV2|.|TRBJ1-4
TGTGCCAGCAACTATAACAGGGATGCTGAAAAACTGTTTTTT
CASNYNRDAEKLFF
>.|TRBV12-3/TRBV12-4|.|TRBJ1-2
TGTGCCGGGAAAGCCGGTAATGGCTATGGCTACACCTTC
CAGKAGNGYGYTF
>TRBD1|TRBV5-1|few|TRBJ2-1
TGCGCCAGCAGCAAGGGACAGTTCCCCAGCCTAATATACAATGAGCAGTTCTTC
CASSKGQFPSLIYNEQFF
>TRBD1|TRBV5-1|once|TRBJ1-5
TGCGCCAGCAGCTCGGGACAGGGGGCTTCTCAGCCCCAGCATTTT
CASSSGQGASQPQHF
>.|TRBV20-1|once|TRBJ1-2
TGCAGTGCCCAGATGCCGAGACAGAGTTCTAACTATGGCTACACCTTC
CSAQMPRQSSNYGYTF
>TRBD1|TRBV10-3|.|TRBJ1-5
TGTGCCATCAGTGGTAGACAGGGACTCAATCAGCCCCAGCATTTT
CAISGRQGLNQPQHF